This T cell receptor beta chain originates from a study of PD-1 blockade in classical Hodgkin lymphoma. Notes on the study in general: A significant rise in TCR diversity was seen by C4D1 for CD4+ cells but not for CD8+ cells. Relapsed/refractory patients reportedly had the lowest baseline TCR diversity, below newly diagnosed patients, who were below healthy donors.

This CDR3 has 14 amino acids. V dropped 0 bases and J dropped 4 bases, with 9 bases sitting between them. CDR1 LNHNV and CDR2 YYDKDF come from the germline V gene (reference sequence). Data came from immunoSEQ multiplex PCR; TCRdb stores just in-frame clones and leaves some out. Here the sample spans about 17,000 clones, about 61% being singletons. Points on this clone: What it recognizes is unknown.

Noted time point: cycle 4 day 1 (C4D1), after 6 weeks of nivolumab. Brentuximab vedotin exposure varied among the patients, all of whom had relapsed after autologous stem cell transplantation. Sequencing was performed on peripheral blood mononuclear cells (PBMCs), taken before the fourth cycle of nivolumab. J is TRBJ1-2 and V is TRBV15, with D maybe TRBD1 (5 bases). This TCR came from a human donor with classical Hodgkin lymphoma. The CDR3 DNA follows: TGTGCCACCAGCAGAGATTCGGACATCTATGGCTACACCTTC. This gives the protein CATSRDSDIYGYTF.